Each of the 18 T cell receptor beta chains below was sequenced from the same sample in a study of Tregs in tolerant kidney transplant recipients (dated by TCRdb to between 2018 and 2021). Libraries were constructed by the immunoSEQ multiplex PCR assay. Held by TCRdb, this immuneACCESS table contains in-frame sequences only and omits some clones. Under half of the omission traces to an unresolved V gene where checked; the cause of the rest is unknown. The sample profile shows fewer than 150,000 clones; around 94% of them were found once. Nearly 0.6% of the sample rests with the top ten. The sequenced sample consisted of CD4+ T cells from blood. These receptors all come from a human donor in good health.

The count of this clone is one. CDR3: CASSLLRGLNTEAFF. The CDR3 coding sequence is TGTGCCAGCAGTTTACTAAGGGGCCTGAACACTGAAGCTTTCTTT. The gene calls are TRBV7-9 and TRBJ1-1; the D gene is possibly TRBD1 (5 bases). The CDR3 extends over 15 amino acids. V was pared by 6 bases and J by 0 bases, with 14 bases between. The germline V gene has CDR1 SEHNR and CDR2 FQNEAQ (reference sequence).

This chain joins TRBV5-4 and TRBJ2-3, with 10 bases matching TRBD2. CDR1 SGHNT and CDR2 YYREEE come from the germline V gene (reference sequence). This CDR3 region has 16 residues. The V and J ends lost 8 bases and 3 bases, in that order; junction bases with no gene match: 12. DNA of the CDR3: TGTGCCAGTACGATGAGAGCGGGGGGGCCGACAGATACGCAGTATTTT. Its protein product is CASTMRAGGPTDTQYF.

On this clone: Other DNA sequences in the sample encode the same CDR3. The chain has TRBV14 and TRBJ2-2, with 7 nucleotides matching TRBD1. The CDR3 has 16 amino acids. Germline loops: CDR1 SGHDN, CDR2 FVKESK. J lost 0 bases, V lost 2 bases, and 3 bases had no gene match. This CDR3 is CASSQRQGANTGELFF. The CDR3 nucleotides read TGTGCCAGCAGCCAACGGCAGGGGGCGAACACCGGGGAGCTGTTTTTT.

This chain links TRBV18 with TRBJ1-1, with TRBD1 matching over 8 bases. Germline CDR1 reads KGHSH; CDR2 reads LQKENI. The CDR3 is made up of 15 amino acids. Trimming removed 1 base from V and 3 bases from J; junction bases left unmatched: 4. CDR3 region: CASSPLGQGDTEAFF. In DNA form, the CDR3 reads TGTGCCAGCTCACCACTTGGACAGGGTGACACTGAAGCTTTCTTT.

The chain links TRBV20-1 to TRBJ2-7; D uncertain. CDR1 is DFQATT and CDR2 is SNEGSKA in the germline V gene (reference sequence). V dropped 5 bases and J dropped 6 bases, with 11 bases sitting between them. The CDR3 covers 11 residues. The CDR3 DNA reads as TGCAGTGCTGGCGAGCTGGGCGAGCAGTACTTC. This codes for CSAGELGEQYF.

The gene calls are TRBV15 and TRBJ2-1; D unclear. V was clipped by 4 bases and J by 9 bases, with 13 bases between them. Germline V gene sequence: CDR1 LNHNV, CDR2 YYDKDF (reference sequence). The CDR3 is 13 residues long. DNA of the CDR3: TGTGCCACCAGCAAACGTCCGGTCGCTGAGCAGTTCTTC. Translation: CATSKRPVAEQFF. The whole variable domain, filled in from reference TRBV15 and TRBJ2-1, reads DAMVIQNPRYQVTQFGKPVTLSCSQTLNHNVMYWYQQKSSQAPKLLFHYYDKDFNNEADTPDNFQSRRPNTSFCFLDIRSPGLGDTAMYLCATSKRPVAEQFFGPGTRLTVL.

DNA of the CDR3: TGTGCAAGTCGTCCTCCCGGAGGCCAGCCCCAGCATTTT. Amino acid sequence: CASRPPGGQPQHF. The chain links TRBV12-2 to TRBJ1-5. TRBV12-2 is marked as a pseudogene. The CDR3 is 13 residues long.

The genes are TRBV7-8 and TRBJ2-3; TRBD2 agrees at 11 bases. CDR1 is SGHVS, CDR2 FQNEAQ, per germline. The CDR3 is 16 amino acids. V was pared by 6 bases and J by 4 bases, with 9 bases of the junction left unmatched. Here the CDR3 reads CASRLLTSGASDTQYF. The CDR3 DNA reads as TGTGCCAGCAGACTCCTGACTAGCGGGGCATCAGATACGCAGTATTTT.

V gene TRBV6-1 combines with J gene TRBJ2-7; unclear D gene. CDR1 MNHNS and CDR2 SASEGT come from the germline V gene. V was trimmed by 2 bases and J by 5 bases, leaving 13 bases between them. CDR3 length equals 14 residues. CDR3 DNA sequence: TGTGCCAGCAGTGAAAGAGACATGAGGAACGAGCAGTACTTC. Its translation is CASSERDMRNEQYF.

This clone was seen only once. V usage is TRBV19 and J usage is TRBJ2-7; either TRBD1 or TRBD2 may fit D (5 bases each). This CDR3 comprises 15 residues. Trimming took 1 base from V and 1 from J, leaving 11 bases between them. Germline CDR1 reads LNHDA; CDR2 reads SQIVND (reference sequence). CDR3 sequence: CASSIGGTGSYEQYF. DNA for the CDR3: TGTGCCAGTAGTATAGGTGGGACGGGATCCTACGAGCAGTACTTC.

The rearrangement links TRBV19 to TRBJ1-5, with D unclear. The CDR3 has 16 residues. The germline V gene encodes CDR1 LNHDA and CDR2 SQIVND (reference sequence). V gave up 4 bases and J gave up 0 bases, with 13 bases separating them. The CDR3 nucleotides read TGTGCCAGTAGTACTAGAGTTGAATATAGCAATCAGCCCCAGCATTTT. It codes for CASSTRVEYSNQPQHF.

This chain joins TRBV11-2 and TRBJ2-2; D uncertain. Per the germline V gene, CDR1 is SGHAT and CDR2 is FQNNGV. Trimming took 11 bases from V and 1 from J, leaving 17 bases between them. CDR3 size: 15 residues. As DNA, the CDR3 is TGTGCCCACAGCCCGAGGTTCGTGAACACCGGGGAGCTGTTTTTT. As protein: CAHSPRFVNTGELFF.

V gene TRBV18 combines with J gene TRBJ2-7; D is possibly TRBD2 (5 bases). V was clipped by 5 bases and J by 7 bases, with 21 bases between them. The CDR3 runs 15 residues. Per the germline V gene, CDR1 is KGHSH and CDR2 is LQKENI. In DNA, the CDR3 is TGTGCCAGCTCATCTGGAGAGGCGAGCGAGCGGGAGCAGTACTTC. As protein: CASSSGEASEREQYF.

This chain connects TRBV10-1 to TRBJ2-7; 9 bases agree with TRBD2. The CDR3 has 14 amino acids. CDR1 is WNHNN, CDR2 SYGVQD, per germline (reference sequence). V lost 4 bases, J lost 5 bases, and 6 bases stayed unmatched. The CDR3 here is CASSVSGSRNEQYF. The CDR3 DNA sequence: TGCGCCAGCAGTGTTAGCGGGAGTCGGAACGAGCAGTACTTC.

The chain is built from TRBV10-1 and TRBJ1-2; perhaps TRBD1 as D (5 bases). The length of the CDR3 is 14 residues. V lost 6 bases to trimming and J lost 2 bases, with 13 bases between them. Germline CDR1 is WNHNN and CDR2 is SYGVQD (reference sequence). CDR3 in amino acids: CASSPGHFNYGYTF. The CDR3 nucleotides read TGCGCCAGCAGCCCCGGACACTTCAACTATGGCTACACCTTC.

This chain uses TRBV23-1 with TRBJ2-7; 8 positions agree with TRBD1. TRBV23-1 is marked as an open reading frame, function uncertain. CDR3 length equals 18 residues. With V trimmed by 0 bases and J by 2 bases, 12 bases remained unmatched. The CDR3 spells CASSQSQNEQGVTYEQYF. CDR3 DNA: TGCGCCAGCAGTCAATCGCAAAACGAACAGGGGGTGACCTACGAGCAGTACTTC.

This chain links TRBV10-3 with TRBJ1-2, with unresolved D. The germline V gene encodes CDR1 ENHRY and CDR2 SYGVKD. The CDR3 extends over 16 amino acids. Trimming stripped 4 bases from V and 8 bases from J, with 23 bases between. This chain's CDR3 is CAISASDDLFRGGYTF. CDR3 sequence (DNA): TGTGCCATCAGTGCCTCGGACGATTTGTTTCGTGGAGGCTACACCTTC.

The CDR3 sequence: CASSLARGEGEKLFF. The DNA for the CDR3 is TGTGCCAGCAGCTTAGCGAGGGGGGAGGGAGAAAAACTGTTTTTT. This chain uses TRBV7-6 with TRBJ1-4; a possible D gene is TRBD1 (6 bases). The germline V gene encodes CDR1 SGHVS and CDR2 FNYEAQ. The CDR3 consists of 15 residues. V was clipped by 0 bases and J by 8 bases, with 13 bases between them.